The 13 T cell receptor beta chains reported below all come from one sample, sequenced in a study of cytomegalovirus exposure and HLA in healthy donors. 13 Jbeta primers and 60 Vbeta primers were used for the PCR. Method: immunoSEQ multiplex PCR; TCRdb's copy keeps in-frame clones and lacks some. The sample yields 110,000 or so clones, 74% seen once. The sequenced sample was PBMCs. All receptors derive from a woman aged 45 to 65 in good health and CMV-seropositive.

This clone was counted a single time. The chain employs TRBV6-1 and TRBJ1-4; unclear D gene. Germline V CDR1 and CDR2: MNHNS, SASEGT. V was clipped by 0 bases and J by 6 bases, with 14 bases between them. The CDR3 extends over 16 amino acids. The CDR3 loop reads CASSEASTESYEKLFF. The CDR3 DNA is TGTGCCAGCAGTGAAGCGTCCACAGAGAGTTATGAAAAACTGTTTTTT.

This chain joins TRBV14 and TRBJ1-1; 10 nucleotides align to TRBD1. CDR1 SGHDN and CDR2 FVKESK come from the germline V gene. This CDR3 has 17 residues. Germline trimming cut 3 bases from V and 5 bases from J; bases unmatched to any gene: 12. CDR3: CASSQSGTGDAVTEAFF. The CDR3 nucleotides read TGTGCCAGCAGCCAGTCCGGGACAGGGGACGCGGTGACTGAAGCTTTCTTT.

Here the CDR3 reads CASRRTSGNFAGELFF. The CDR3 DNA is TGTGCCAGCAGGAGGACTAGCGGGAATTTCGCCGGGGAGCTGTTTTTT. This chain connects TRBV27 to TRBJ2-2; 12 nucleotides line up with TRBD2. The CDR3 is 16 residues long. V lost 6 bases to trimming and J lost 6 bases; unmatched junction nucleotides: 8. Germline CDR1 reads MNHEY; CDR2 reads SMNVEV (reference sequence).

The chain has TRBV5-1 and TRBJ1-6; D ambiguous. V shed 4 bases and J shed 0 bases, with 5 bases lying between them. This CDR3 region has 14 residues. Germline CDR1 SGHRS, CDR2 YFSETQ. CDR3 sequence: CASSAGSYNSPLHF. CDR3 coding DNA: TGCGCCAGCAGCGCGGGCTCCTATAATTCACCCCTCCACTTT.

The chain has TRBV4-2 and TRBJ2-5; possible D gene TRBD1, 6 bases. This CDR3 has 15 amino acids. V lost 0 bases to trimming and J lost 5 bases, with 13 bases between them. Germline V gives CDR1 LGHNA, CDR2 YNFKEQ. The CDR3 here is CASSQEGAVSETQYF. The CDR3 bases are TGTGCCAGCAGCCAAGAGGGGGCAGTCTCGGAGACCCAGTACTTC.

The chain links TRBV6-1 to TRBJ2-3; D uncertain. The CDR3 is 13 residues long. In germline, CDR1 is MNHNS, CDR2 SASEGT. V lost 2 bases, J lost 7 bases, and 10 bases lay in between. The CDR3 sequence: CASSENSVYTQYF. CDR3 bases: TGTGCCAGCAGTGAAAATTCGGTCTATACGCAGTATTTT.

This chain uses TRBV27 with TRBJ2-3, with D possibly being TRBD1 (6 bases). CDR1 is MNHEY and CDR2 is SMNVEV in the germline V gene (reference sequence). The CDR3 is 15 residues long. V gave up 6 bases and J gave up 2 bases, with 15 bases separating them. CDR3 in amino acids: CASRLLTGFTDTQYF. DNA of the CDR3: TGTGCCAGCAGGCTCCTGACAGGCTTCACAGATACGCAGTATTTT.

This chain links TRBV15 with TRBJ1-5, with D unresolved. Germline V CDR1 and CDR2: LNHNV, YYDKDF (reference sequence). The CDR3 runs 15 residues. Trimming took 0 bases from V and 7 from J, leaving 13 bases between them. The CDR3 protein is CATSREGGGRQPQHF. The CDR3 coding sequence is TGTGCCACCAGCAGAGAAGGAGGAGGTCGCCAGCCCCAGCATTTT.

The chain combines TRBV10-3 with TRBJ2-7; TRBD1 might be the D (6 bases). There are 16 residues in the CDR3. Looked up from germline, CDR1 is ENHRY and CDR2 is SYGVKD. V was trimmed by 6 bases and J by 2 bases, leaving 20 bases between them. The CDR3 DNA follows: TGTGCCATCAGGTCCGGGACACCCGAGGGGCCCTACGAGCAGTACTTC. Translating it yields CAIRSGTPEGPYEQYF.

The V and J genes are TRBV14 and TRBJ2-4; no clear D. The CDR3 is 16 amino acids. The germline V and J ends were trimmed by 4 bases and 1 base, with 14 bases remaining between them. The V gene's germline CDR1 is SGHDN and CDR2 FVKESK. CDR3 in amino acids: CASSPTLEAAKNIQYF. The CDR3 nucleotides are TGTGCCAGCAGCCCGACTTTAGAGGCGGCCAAAAACATTCAGTACTTC.

The chain is built from TRBV7-2 and TRBJ2-7; TRBD1 matches at 8 bases. The CDR3 has 15 amino acids. Germline V gives CDR1 SGHTA, CDR2 FQGNSA. The J segment lost 2 bases and the V segment lost 6 bases, leaving 9 bases of the junction unmatched. Here the CDR3 reads CASSRFQGATYEQYF. Here the CDR3 DNA reads TGTGCCAGCAGTCGCTTTCAGGGGGCGACCTACGAGCAGTACTTC.

V usage is TRBV28 and J usage is TRBJ1-1; D unresolved. Germline V gene sequence: CDR1 MDHEN, CDR2 SYDVKM. The CDR3 is made up of 18 amino acids. Deletions cut 6 bases from V and 3 bases from J, with 26 bases between. The CDR3 bases are TGTGCCAGCAGGCCAGACGCAGGCTTTTTAAGGTCGGACACTGAAGCTTTCTTT. Translation gives CASRPDAGFLRSDTEAFF.

The chain couples TRBV28 to TRBJ1-2; maybe TRBD1 (6 bases). CDR1 and CDR2 from the germline V gene are MDHEN and SYDVKM. V dropped 10 bases and J dropped 4 bases, with 13 bases sitting between them. The CDR3 consists of 12 residues. CDR3: CATGGQSYGYTF. In DNA, the CDR3 is TGTGCCACCGGGGGGCAGTCCTATGGCTACACCTTC.